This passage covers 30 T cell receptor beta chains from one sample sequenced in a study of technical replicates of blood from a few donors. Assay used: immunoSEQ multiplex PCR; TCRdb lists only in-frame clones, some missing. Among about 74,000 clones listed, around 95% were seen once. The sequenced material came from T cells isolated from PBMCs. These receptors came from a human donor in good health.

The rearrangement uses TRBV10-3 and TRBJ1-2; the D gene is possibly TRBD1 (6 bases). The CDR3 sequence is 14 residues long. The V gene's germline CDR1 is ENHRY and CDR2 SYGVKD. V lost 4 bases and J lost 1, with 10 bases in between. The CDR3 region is CAISAYRDNYGYTF. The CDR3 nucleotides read TGTGCCATCAGTGCCTACAGGGATAACTATGGCTACACCTTC.

In DNA form, the CDR3 reads TGTGCCAGTCATCGGACTAAAGACAATGAGCAGTTCTTC. Protein: CASHRTKDNEQFF. The chain employs TRBV19 and TRBJ2-1; possibly TRBD2 for D (6 bases). Germline V CDR1 and CDR2: LNHDA, SQIVND (reference sequence). The CDR3 covers 13 residues. V lost 8 bases and J 5 bases, leaving 13 bases between the germline ends.

CDR3 sequence (DNA): TGCAGCGTTGGTGCTCAGGGATTGGGTCAGCCCCAGCATTTT. Translated, it gives CSVGAQGLGQPQHF. The chain employs TRBV29-1 and TRBJ1-5; D is perhaps TRBD1 (5 bases). The V end lost 4 bases, the J end lost 6 bases, and 16 bases lay between the germline ends. This CDR3 comprises 14 residues. Per the germline V gene, CDR1 is SQVTM and CDR2 is ANQGSEA. Full variable domain (rest looked up from reference TRBV29-1 and TRBJ1-5): SAVISQKPSRDICQRGTSLTIQCQVDSQVTMMFWYRQQPGQSLTLIATANQGSEATYESGFVIDKFPISRPNLTFSTLTVSNMSPEDSSIYLCSVGAQGLGQPQHFGDGTRLSIL.

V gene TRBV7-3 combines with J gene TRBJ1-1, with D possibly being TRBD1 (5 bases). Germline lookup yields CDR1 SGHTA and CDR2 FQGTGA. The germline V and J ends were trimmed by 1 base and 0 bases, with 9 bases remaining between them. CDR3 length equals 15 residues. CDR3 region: CASSLIRGVNTEAFF. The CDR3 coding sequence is TGTGCCAGCAGCTTAATCCGGGGGGTGAACACTGAAGCTTTCTTT.

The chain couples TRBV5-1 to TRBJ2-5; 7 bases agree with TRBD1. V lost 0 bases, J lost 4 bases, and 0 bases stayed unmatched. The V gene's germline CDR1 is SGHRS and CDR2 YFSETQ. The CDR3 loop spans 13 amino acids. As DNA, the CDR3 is TGCGCCAGCAGCTTGGGACAGGGAGAGACCCAGTACTTC. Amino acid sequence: CASSLGQGETQYF.

DNA for the CDR3: TGTGCCAGCAGCCCAGAGGGCAGTAGCAATCAGCCCCAGCATTTT. Protein product: CASSPEGSSNQPQHF. The chain uses TRBV7-9 and TRBJ1-5; D remains ambiguous. The germline V and J ends were trimmed by 5 bases and 0 bases, with 11 bases remaining between them. The CDR3 is 15 amino acids. Germline assignment: CDR1 SEHNR and CDR2 FQNEAQ (reference sequence).

In nucleotides, the CDR3 is TGTGCCAGCAGTTGGACCGGGGACAGCTATGGCTACACCTTC. As protein: CASSWTGDSYGYTF. This sequence joins TRBV7-9 and TRBJ1-2, with 7 nucleotides matching TRBD1. J gave up 4 bases and V 6 bases, and 8 bases lay outside the gene matches. Germline CDR1 SEHNR, CDR2 FQNEAQ (reference sequence). This CDR3 is 14 amino acids long.

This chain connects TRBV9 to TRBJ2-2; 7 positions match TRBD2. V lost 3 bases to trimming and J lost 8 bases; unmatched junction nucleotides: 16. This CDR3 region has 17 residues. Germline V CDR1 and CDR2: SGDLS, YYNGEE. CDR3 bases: TGTGCCAGCAGCGCCCGGACTAGTGTGAGCAAGGGGGGGGAGCTGTTTTTT. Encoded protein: CASSARTSVSKGGELFF.

CDR3 nucleotide sequence: TGTGCCAGCAGTTTAAATTCGGCATGGGCGTATGGCTACACCTTC. Translated, it gives CASSLNSAWAYGYTF. The chain couples TRBV28 to TRBJ1-2; D unresolved. The ends were cut back, 2 bases at V and 5 bases at J, with 15 bases in the middle. CDR3 length: 15 residues. Germline CDR1 is MDHEN and CDR2 is SYDVKM.

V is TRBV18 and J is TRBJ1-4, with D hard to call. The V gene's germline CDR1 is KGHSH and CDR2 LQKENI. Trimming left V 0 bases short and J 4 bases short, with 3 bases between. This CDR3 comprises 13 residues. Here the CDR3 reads CASSPPLNEKLFF. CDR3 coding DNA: TGTGCCAGCTCACCACCTCTTAATGAAAAACTGTTTTTT.

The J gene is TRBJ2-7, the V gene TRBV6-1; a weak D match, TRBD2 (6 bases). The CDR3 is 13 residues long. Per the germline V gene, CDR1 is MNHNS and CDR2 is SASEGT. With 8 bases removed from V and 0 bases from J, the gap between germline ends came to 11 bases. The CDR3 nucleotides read TGTGCCAGCGGCGCGCGGGACTCCTACGAGCAGTACTTC. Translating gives CASGARDSYEQYF.

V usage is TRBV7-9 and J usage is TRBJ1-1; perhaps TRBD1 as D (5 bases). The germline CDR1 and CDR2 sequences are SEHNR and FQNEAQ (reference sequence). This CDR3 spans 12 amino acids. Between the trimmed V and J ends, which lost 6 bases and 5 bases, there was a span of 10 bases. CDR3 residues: CASRTGGTEAFF. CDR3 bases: TGTGCCAGCAGGACCGGGGGGACTGAAGCTTTCTTT.

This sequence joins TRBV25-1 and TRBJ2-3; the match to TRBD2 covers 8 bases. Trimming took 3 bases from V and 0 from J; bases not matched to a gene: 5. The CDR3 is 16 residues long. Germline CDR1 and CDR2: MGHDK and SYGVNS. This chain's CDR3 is CASSDPAGVSTDTQYF. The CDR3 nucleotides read TGTGCCAGCAGTGACCCAGCGGGAGTGAGCACAGATACGCAGTATTTT.

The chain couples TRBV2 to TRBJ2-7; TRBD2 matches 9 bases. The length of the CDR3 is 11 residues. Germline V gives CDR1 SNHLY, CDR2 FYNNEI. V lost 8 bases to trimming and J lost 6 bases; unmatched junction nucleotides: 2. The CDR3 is CASRAGGEQYF. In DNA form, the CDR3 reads TGTGCCAGCCGAGCGGGAGGCGAGCAGTACTTC. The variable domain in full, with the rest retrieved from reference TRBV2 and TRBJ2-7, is EPEVTQTPSHQVTQMGQEVILRCVPISNHLYFYWYRQILGQKVEFLVSFYNNEISEKSEIFDDQFSVERPDGSNFTLKIRSTKLEDSAMYFCASRAGGEQYFGPGTRLTVT.

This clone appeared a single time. The CDR3 sequence: CASSFAGSSSYNEQFF. DNA of the CDR3: TGTGCCAGCAGCTTTGCGGGTTCTAGCTCCTACAATGAGCAGTTCTTC. V gene TRBV7-2 combines with J gene TRBJ2-1; D may be TRBD2 (5 bases). Trimming removed 3 bases at V and 0 bases at J, with 12 bases between. Germline V gives CDR1 SGHTA, CDR2 FQGNSA. The CDR3 length is 16 residues.

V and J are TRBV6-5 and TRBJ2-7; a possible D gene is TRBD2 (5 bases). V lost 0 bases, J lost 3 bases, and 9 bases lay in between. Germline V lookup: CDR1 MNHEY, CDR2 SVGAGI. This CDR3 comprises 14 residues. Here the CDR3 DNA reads TGTGCCAGCAGTTACTCGAGGGAATACTACGAGCAGTACTTC. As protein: CASSYSREYYEQYF.

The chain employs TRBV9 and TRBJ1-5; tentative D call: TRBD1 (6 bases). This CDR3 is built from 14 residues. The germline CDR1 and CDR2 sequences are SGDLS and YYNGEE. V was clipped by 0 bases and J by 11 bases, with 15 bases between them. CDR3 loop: CASSVGQTPGAQHF. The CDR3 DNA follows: TGTGCCAGCAGCGTAGGGCAGACACCAGGGGCCCAGCATTTT. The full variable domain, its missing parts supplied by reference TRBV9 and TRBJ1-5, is DSGVTQTPKHLITATGQRVTLRCSPRSGDLSVYWYQQSLDQGLQFLIQYYNGEERAKGNILERFSAQQFPDLHSELNLSSLELGDSALYFCASSVGQTPGAQHFGDGTRLSIL.

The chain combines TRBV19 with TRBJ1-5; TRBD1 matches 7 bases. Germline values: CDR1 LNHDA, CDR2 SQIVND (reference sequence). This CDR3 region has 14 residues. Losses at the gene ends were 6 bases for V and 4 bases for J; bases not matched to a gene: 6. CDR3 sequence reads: CASSTGALNQPQHF. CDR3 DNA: TGTGCCAGTAGCACAGGGGCCCTAAATCAGCCCCAGCATTTT.

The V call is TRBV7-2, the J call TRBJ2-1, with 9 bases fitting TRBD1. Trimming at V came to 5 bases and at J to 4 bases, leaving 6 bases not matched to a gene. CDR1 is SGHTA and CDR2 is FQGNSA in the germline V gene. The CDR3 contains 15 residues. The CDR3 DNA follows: TGTGCCAGCAGCCTTACAGGGGGCCCTTACAATGAGCAGTTCTTC. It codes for CASSLTGGPYNEQFF.

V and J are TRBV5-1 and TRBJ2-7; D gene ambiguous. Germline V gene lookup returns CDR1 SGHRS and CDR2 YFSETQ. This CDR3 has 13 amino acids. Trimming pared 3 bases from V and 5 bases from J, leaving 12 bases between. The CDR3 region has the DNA TGCGCCAGCAGCTATCTCGGTTCGGACGAGCAGTACTTC. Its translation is CASSYLGSDEQYF. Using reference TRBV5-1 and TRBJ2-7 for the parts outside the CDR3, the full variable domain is KAGVTQTPRYLIKTRGQQVTLSCSPISGHRSVSWYQQTPGQGLQFLFEYFSETQRNKGNFPGRFSGRQFSNSRSEMNVSTLELGDSALYLCASSYLGSDEQYFGPGTRLTVT.

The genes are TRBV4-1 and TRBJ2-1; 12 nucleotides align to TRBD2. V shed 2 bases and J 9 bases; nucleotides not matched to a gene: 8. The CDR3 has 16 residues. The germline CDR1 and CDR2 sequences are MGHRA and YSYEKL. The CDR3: CASSQFLAGGRGEQFF. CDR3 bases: TGCGCCAGCAGCCAATTCCTAGCGGGAGGGAGGGGTGAGCAGTTCTTC.

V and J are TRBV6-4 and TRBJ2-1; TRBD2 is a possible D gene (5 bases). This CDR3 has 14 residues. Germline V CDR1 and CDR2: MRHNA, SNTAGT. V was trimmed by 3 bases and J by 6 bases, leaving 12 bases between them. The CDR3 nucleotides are TGTGCCAGCAGTGAGTACGGGAACTCCAATGAGCAGTTCTTC. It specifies CASSEYGNSNEQFF.

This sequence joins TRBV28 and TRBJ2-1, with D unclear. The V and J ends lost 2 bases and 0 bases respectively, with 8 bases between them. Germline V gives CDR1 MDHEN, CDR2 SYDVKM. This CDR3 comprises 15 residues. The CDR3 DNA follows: TGTGCCAGCAGTTTAATAGCTCGCTCCTACAATGAGCAGTTCTTC. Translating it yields CASSLIARSYNEQFF.

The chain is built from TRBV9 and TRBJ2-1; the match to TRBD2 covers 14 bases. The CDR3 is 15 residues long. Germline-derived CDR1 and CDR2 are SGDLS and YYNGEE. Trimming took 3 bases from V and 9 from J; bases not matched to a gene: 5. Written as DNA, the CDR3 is TGTGCCAGCAGCGCCGGGGGGACTAGCGGGAGTGAGCAGTTCTTC. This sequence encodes CASSAGGTSGSEQFF.

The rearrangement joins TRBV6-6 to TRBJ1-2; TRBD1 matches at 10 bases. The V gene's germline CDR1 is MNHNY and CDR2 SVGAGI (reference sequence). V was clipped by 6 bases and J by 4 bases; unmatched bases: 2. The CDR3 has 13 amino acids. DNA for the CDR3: TGTGCCAGCAGCTGGACAGGGGGCTATGGCTACACCTTC. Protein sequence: CASSWTGGYGYTF.

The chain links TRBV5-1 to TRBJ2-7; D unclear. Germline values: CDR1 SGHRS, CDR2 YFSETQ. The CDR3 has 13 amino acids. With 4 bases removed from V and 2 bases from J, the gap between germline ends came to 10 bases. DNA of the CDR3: TGCGCCAGCAGCCTGGATGTTACCTACGAGCAGTACTTC. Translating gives CASSLDVTYEQYF.

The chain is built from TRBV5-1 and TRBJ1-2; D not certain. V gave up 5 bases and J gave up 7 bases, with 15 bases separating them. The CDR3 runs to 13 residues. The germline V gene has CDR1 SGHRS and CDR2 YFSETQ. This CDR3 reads CASSPNNFSGYTF. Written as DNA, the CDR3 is TGCGCCAGCAGTCCAAATAACTTTTCTGGCTACACCTTC.

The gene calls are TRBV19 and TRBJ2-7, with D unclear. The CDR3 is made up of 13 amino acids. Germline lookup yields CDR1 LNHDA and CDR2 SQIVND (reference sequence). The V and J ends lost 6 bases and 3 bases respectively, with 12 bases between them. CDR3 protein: CASRRSLLYEQYF. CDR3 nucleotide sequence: TGTGCCAGTAGACGGAGCCTACTCTACGAGCAGTACTTC.

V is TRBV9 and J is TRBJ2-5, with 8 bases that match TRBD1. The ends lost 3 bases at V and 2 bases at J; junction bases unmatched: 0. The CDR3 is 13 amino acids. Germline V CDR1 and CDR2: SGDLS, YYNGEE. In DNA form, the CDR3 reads TGTGCCAGCAGCGGACAGGGGCAAGAGACCCAGTACTTC. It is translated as CASSGQGQETQYF.

CDR3 DNA: TGCGCCAGCAGCCAAGTCGATCCGATAGCGGGGCCCCTGACGCAGTATTTT. Amino acid sequence: CASSQVDPIAGPLTQYF. The chain couples TRBV4-1 to TRBJ2-3; TRBD2 matches 8 bases. The germline gives CDR1 MGHRA, CDR2 YSYEKL. The CDR3 covers 17 residues. The trim removed 1 base at V and 9 bases at J, leaving 15 bases unmatched.